A selection of T cell receptor beta chains follows, all from one sample in a study of cytomegalovirus exposure and HLA in healthy donors. Assay: immunoSEQ multiplex PCR; the TCRdb copy retains only in-frame clones and omits some. The data show 100,000 to 150,000 clones, about 8.5% seen once. The sample taken for sequencing was PBMCs. Receptors originate from a middle-aged man in good health and CMV-seronegative. Each CDR3 is given without its conserved first and last residue. A D gene is named only where the DNA matches it firmly.

J gene,V gene,D gene,CDR3 protein
TRBJ2-5,TRBV29-1,TRBD2,SFWTSEETQY
TRBJ2-3,TRBV11-2,TRBD1,ASSPISRTGKAPYTQY
TRBJ2-5,TRBV7-9,.,ASSLPSGRSQETQY
TRBJ2-1,TRBV27,.,ASSLSGRNEQF
TRBJ1-3,TRBV5-6,.,ASSLAGNTIY
TRBJ2-5,TRBV29-1,TRBD2,SASGTSGAKTQY
TRBJ2-5,TRBV7-8,.,ASSLGSRKGTQY
TRBJ1-1,TRBV6-5,TRBD1,ASSYPTGGITEAF
TRBJ1-1,TRBV14,TRBD1,ASRMTGENTEAF
TRBJ2-3,TRBV9,TRBD2,ASSVEYSGRSPDTQY
TRBJ2-5,TRBV30,.,AWSVRGGETQY
TRBJ2-7,TRBV5-6,.,ASSLDPNYEQY
TRBJ1-2,TRBV6-5,TRBD1,ASSGLQGQGYT
TRBJ2-7,TRBV11-2,TRBD1,ASSLALIDLGTGSGEQY
TRBJ2-2,TRBV7-3,.,ASSLWPGPAGELF
TRBJ1-2,TRBV11-2,.,ASSKDRGIGYGYT
TRBJ1-1,TRBV19,.,ASSIGYPDEAF
.,TRBV7-9,.,ASSPLGGASYEQY
TRBJ2-7,TRBV10-3,.,AISESGGGRYEQY
TRBJ1-3,TRBV6-6,.,ASKDGASGNTIY
TRBJ2-7,TRBV5-3,.,ARSPAEGRYEQY
TRBJ1-5,TRBV6-6,.,ASSYDGRGRQPQH
TRBJ2-2,TRBV11-2,TRBD1,ASSTLGQGNTGELF
TRBJ2-5,TRBV28,TRBD1,ASSPTSDRVRETQY
TRBJ1-1,TRBV6-4,TRBD1,ASSVDRLNTEAF
TRBJ1-2,TRBV5-6,TRBD1,ASRDTPGQGLYGYT
TRBJ2-3,TRBV7-9,TRBD2,ASSRGGSTDTQY
TRBJ1-6,TRBV6-5,TRBD1,ASSEGQGNSPLH
TRBJ2-7,TRBV7-9,.,ASSARTLVGHEQY
TRBJ2-1,TRBV9,.,ASSVVAHRLDNEQF
TRBJ1-5,TRBV9,.,ASSRGEYSNQPQH
TRBJ1-1,TRBV29-1,TRBD1,SVPRGTEAF
TRBJ1-2,TRBV6-1,TRBD1,ASSANRGYGYT
TRBJ2-3,TRBV25-1,TRBD1,ASRTGGTDTQY
TRBJ1-1,TRBV6-5,.,ASSYFQNTEAF
TRBJ1-2,TRBV4-1,.,ASSQDAGAFYGYT
TRBJ1-1,TRBV7-9,.,ASSLETPEAF
TRBJ2-3,TRBV27,.,ASSRGGAADTQY
TRBJ2-2,TRBV5-1,TRBD1,ASSSGTGLTNTGELF
TRBJ2-7,TRBV7-9,TRBD1,ASSLNLADRDLY
TRBJ2-7,TRBV5-1,.,ASSPVQGSSYEQY
TRBJ2-1,TRBV27,.,ASRRTDSSYNEQF
TRBJ2-5,TRBV5-1,.,ASSLNSQETQY
TRBJ2-3,TRBV15,TRBD1,ATSRDQGDGTDTQY
TRBJ2-7,TRBV29-1,.,SVEGWLRDEQY
TRBJ2-3,TRBV18,.,ASSPPVSADTQY
TRBJ2-3,TRBV5-1,.,ASSRGSQSDTQY
TRBJ2-7,TRBV7-2,TRBD1,ASSPGTGHYEQY
TRBJ1-1,TRBV29-1,.,SGLFIQAGTEAF
TRBJ1-5,TRBV19,.,ASSTAPGQPQH
TRBJ1-6,TRBV7-2,TRBD1,ASSLSGTGLASPLH
TRBJ1-3,TRBV7-2,.,ASSLNRVKSGNTIY
TRBJ1-1,TRBV5-8,.,ASSFLGGTEAF
TRBJ1-5,TRBV5-1,.,ASSLGSSDFNQPQH
TRBJ2-5,TRBV10-1,.,ASSESSTGETQY
TRBJ2-1,TRBV18,TRBD1,ASSPPAQGARNEQF
TRBJ2-3,TRBV18,TRBD1,ASSRDRYTDTQY
TRBJ1-1,TRBV4-3,TRBD1,ASSQRQGLEAF
TRBJ2-2,TRBV7-2,TRBD2,ASSLNSGGAGTGELF
TRBJ1-2,TRBV9,.,ASSVAPGRGYT